This T cell receptor (beta chain) was recovered during a study of PD-L1 blockade in urothelial cancer. Across the study: Blood analyses occurred 3 weeks (second dose) and 6 weeks post treatment start. A median roughly 150,000 T cells were found in blood samples.

As for time point: peripheral blood 6 weeks after treatment start. Anywhere from 1 to 8 samples came from each patient, spanning pretreatment and on-treatment. For this clone: Its target is not known.

Generated by immunoSEQ multiplex PCR, the TCRdb table keeps only in-frame clones and is missing some. The data show 35,000 to 55,000 clones, with 83% seen just once and about 16% held by the top ten. General study results and limits: Patients who had durable benefit saw their tumor-associated blood clones expand more at 3 weeks.

The CDR3 totals 16 residues. Trimming removed 0 bases from V and 1 base from J, with 11 bases in between. Germline V lookup: CDR1 SGHRS, CDR2 YFSETQ. This TCR came from a man aged 55 to 70 with urothelial cancer. The sample here was PBMCs, taken around atezolizumab (anti-PD-L1) treatment. The chain is built from TRBV5-1 and TRBJ1-5; D unresolved. Written as DNA, the CDR3 is TGCGCCAGCAGCTTGGTGGCGGGAAGAAGCAATCAGCCCCAGCATTTT. Protein sequence: CASSLVAGRSNQPQHF.